The rows below give T cell receptor beta chains drawn from one sample of a study of blood T cell repertoires in COVID-19. The table came from immunoSEQ multiplex PCR; TCRdb's copy has only in-frame clones and leaves some out. Of about 230,000 clones in the sample, about 82% were seen once. Sequencing was done on a sample of peripheral blood. Receptors originate from a man aged 50 or older with COVID-19, enrolled during active disease. CDR3s include the opening cysteine and the closing phenylalanine or tryptophan. Fields, in order: CDR3 length, V gene, CDR3 protein.

length: 14; V: TRBV19; CDR3: CASRRGGDRLPQHF
length: 13; V: TRBV6-2/TRBV6-3; CDR3: CASSFDSYQPQHF
length: 14; V: TRBV3-1/TRBV3-2; CDR3: CASSQVTGNTEAFF
length: 16; V: TRBV18; CDR3: CASSLLPGQITSPLHF
length: 16; V: TRBV6-5; CDR3: CASSYSGLAIQETQYF
length: 16; V: TRBV3-1/TRBV3-2; CDR3: CASSQGGGISYNEQFF
length: 14; V: TRBV9; CDR3: CASSPGQGADIQYF
length: 14; V: TRBV6-5; CDR3: CATIRTGMPETQYF
length: 13; V: TRBV3-1/TRBV3-2; CDR3: CASSLQAVDGYTF
length: 15; V: TRBV7-8; CDR3: CASSPTLGSGNTIYF
length: 15; V: TRBV6-5; CDR3: CASNPREPSRNEQFF
length: 14; V: TRBV24-1; CDR3: CATSDTTGTYGYTF
length: 13; V: TRBV18; CDR3: CASSPGQNYEQYF
length: 15; V: TRBV5-1; CDR3: CASRTDRVNTGELFF
length: 17; V: TRBV3-1/TRBV3-2; CDR3: CASSQVGRGLAKNIQYF
length: 13; V: TRBV20-1; CDR3: CSASTGVDQPQHF